The TCR beta chain described here comes from a study of blood T cell repertoires in COVID-19 (dated by TCRdb to the early 2020s). General notes on the study: The collaborator samples originated in the United States, Italy and Spain and spanned the acute and convalescent phases of COVID-19. The repertoires were released in a freely available public database intended as a resource for research on the immune response to SARS-CoV-2. Nearly every sample came with metadata listing a de-identified subject ID, COVID-19 status, age in years and sex. The samples were drawn from two sources: the first 160 participants of the ongoing ImmuneRACE study, and fewer than 1,500 subjects contributed by 6 global collaborators. Where HLA class I and class II types were available, the types were taken from metadata supplied by the sample provider, not from assay-based typing. Subjects who had been exposed to COVID-19, were actively infected with it, or had recovered from it provided the deeply sampled blood TCRbeta repertoires that made up the dataset. The material from the prospective study consisted of cDNA or gDNA derived from T cells, B-cell-depleted T cells, or PBMCs.

Each collaborating institution followed its own protocols to collect whole blood in K2EDTA tubes. For TCRbeta analysis, collaborator samples were shipped as frozen whole blood, as isolated PBMCs, or as DNA extracted from either sample type. From the cysteine up to the phenylalanine, the CDR3 has a length of 15 residues. Left in the record is the CDR3 DNA by itself, 45 bases read in frame from the first base. According to the germline V gene, CDR1 reads SGHRS and CDR2 reads YFSETQ. Relative to germline, V is 4 bases shorter and J is 4 bases shorter, with 14 bases between their ends. Overall study results and their limits: The amount of clinical and demographic metadata varied by source and participant and was provided uncurated.

In regard to this clone: The target of this receptor is not known. Base-call qualities are not available, and no considerably larger clone is one nucleotide away.

TCRbeta CDR3 regions were amplified from genomic DNA using the immunoSEQ Assay, a bias-controlled multiplex PCR. The original methods were these. Within the assay, amplification of reference gene primers was used to estimate how many nucleated cells each sample contained. Sequence reads were collapsed and filtered to measure the absolute abundance of every unique TCRbeta CDR3 rearrangement. For each sample, productive Simpson clonality was calculated as the square root of Simpson's diversity index across productive rearrangements. The source is immuneACCESS, and TCRdb retained only in-frame sequences with V and J called. Part of the clones is not carried over; for the studies checked, unresolved V genes explain less than half of this, and the remainder is unexplained. The V and J calls and the clone size are those of that table, but D and trimming were determined from the DNA. Recorded for this sample are tens of thousands of clones; 83% of them occurred a single time. Approximately 6.1% of the sample comes from the top ten.

The V and J genes are TRBV5-1 and TRBJ1-4; a weak D assignment points to TRBD1 (5 bases agree). The sample consisted of peripheral blood. The clonotype originates from a woman over 75 with acute or convalescent COVID-19. At the DNA level, the sequence is TGCGCCAGCAGCCCAAGTACGGGGGGTAATGAAAAACTGTTTTTT. Protein translation: CASSPSTGGNEKLFF.